This passage covers 10 T cell receptor beta chains from one sample sequenced in a study of CD8 T cells in Susac syndrome. With random hexamers, reverse transcription was performed on about 0.5 to 1 ug of RNA. TCRdb processed the immunoSEQ multiplex PCR reads anew with MiXCR; each CDR3 protein has one entry. The table records approximately 230,000 distinct CDR3 sequences, 93% of them present only once. Sequenced material: CD4+ T cells from PBMCs. The receptors were sampled from a human donor with multiple sclerosis.

CDR3 nucleotide sequence: TGTGCCAGCAGCCAAGAGGTCAGACAAGACTATGGCTACACCTTC. Translating gives CASSQEVRQDYGYTF. The V gene is TRBV3-1, the J gene TRBJ1-2; D gene uncertain. This CDR3 comprises 15 residues. The V and J ends lost 0 bases and 3 bases respectively, with 11 bases between them. Germline V CDR1 and CDR2: LGHDT, YNNKEL (reference sequence).

This sequence joins TRBV7-2 and TRBJ1-6, with 9 positions matching TRBD1. CDR3 length: 15 residues. Germline CDR1 reads SGHTA; CDR2 reads FQGNSA. After removal of 5 bases from V and 5 bases from J, the junction contained 4 bases not matched to a gene. CDR3 protein: CASSQDRGHNSPLHF. CDR3 bases: TGTGCCAGCAGCCAGGACAGGGGTCATAATTCACCCCTCCACTTT. Based on the CDR3 plus reference TRBV7-2 and TRBJ1-6, the full variable domain is GAGVSQSPSNKVTEKGKDVELRCDPISGHTALYWYRQSLGQGLEFLIYFQGNSAPDKSGLPSDRFSAERTGGSVSTLTIQRTQQEDSAVYLCASSQDRGHNSPLHFGNGTRLTVT.

V and J are TRBV12-3 or TRBV12-4 and TRBJ2-2, with 7 bases that match TRBD1. CDR3 length: 16 residues. Trimming cost V 3 bases and J 2 bases; bases outside gene matches: 6. The CDR3 loop reads CASSLQGTANTGELFF. Here the CDR3 DNA reads TGTGCCAGCAGTTTGCAGGGGACAGCAAACACCGGGGAGCTGTTTTTT.

The rearrangement uses TRBV29-1 and TRBJ2-2, with TRBD1 matching over 10 bases. Per germline, CDR1 SQVTM and CDR2 ANQGSEA. The CDR3 is 13 amino acids. The CDR3 DNA reads TGCAGTGCCGGGACAGGGGACACCGGGGAGCTGTTTTTT. Protein sequence: CSAGTGDTGELFF.

The rearrangement joins TRBV2 to TRBJ2-7; a possible D gene is TRBD2 (6 bases). The V gene's germline CDR1 is SNHLY and CDR2 FYNNEI. CDR3 size: 14 residues. The V gene lost 6 bases and the J gene lost 0 bases, with 12 bases spanning the gap. This chain's CDR3 is CASRRDGPSYEQYF. The CDR3 DNA is TGTGCCAGCAGGCGGGACGGCCCCTCCTACGAGCAGTACTTC.

CDR3 region: CASSFGSGDTEAFF. In nucleotides, the CDR3 is TGTGCCAGCAGCTTCGGGAGCGGGGACACTGAAGCTTTCTTT. The chain joins TRBV7-9 to TRBJ1-1; no clear D. The CDR3 is 14 amino acids. V lost 3 bases and J 3 bases, leaving 11 bases between the germline ends. Germline-derived CDR1 and CDR2 are SEHNR and FQNEAQ (reference sequence).

V is TRBV2 and J is TRBJ2-3; tentatively, D is TRBD2 (6 bases). The CDR3 is 14 amino acids. Germline assignment: CDR1 SNHLY and CDR2 FYNNEI. V was trimmed by 8 bases and J by 2 bases, leaving 14 bases between them. CDR3 residues: CASGGMRDTDTQYF. CDR3 in DNA: TGTGCCAGCGGCGGGATGCGGGACACAGATACGCAGTATTTT.

This clonotype has only one observation. The genes are TRBV6-1 and TRBJ2-2; D is ambiguous. V was shortened by 7 bases and J by 0 bases, with 9 bases between the two germline ends. The CDR3 is 14 amino acids. Germline CDR1 and CDR2: MNHNS and SASEGT. The CDR3 nucleotides are TGTGCCAGCACGGTGGCAGCGAACACCGGGGAGCTGTTTTTT. Protein: CASTVAANTGELFF.

This clonotype was seen only once. The V and J genes are TRBV18 and TRBJ2-7; 9 bases agree with TRBD1. CDR1 KGHSH and CDR2 LQKENI come from the germline V gene. J lost 2 bases, V lost 3 bases, and 8 bases had no gene match. CDR3 length: 16 amino acids. In DNA form, the CDR3 reads TGTGCCAGCTCACCCTTGGGGACAGGGAGCACCTACGAGCAGTACTTC. This gives the protein CASSPLGTGSTYEQYF.

V usage is TRBV5-1 and J usage is TRBJ2-5; D may be TRBD1 or TRBD2 (5 bases each). V lost 2 bases to trimming and J lost 4 bases, with 21 bases between them. Germline CDR1 reads SGHRS; CDR2 reads YFSETQ. This CDR3 comprises 17 residues. The CDR3 nucleotides are TGCGCCAGCAGCTTAGATGGGAGACAGACCGTTCGAGAGACCCAGTACTTC. Its protein product is CASSLDGRQTVRETQYF.